Shown below are 23 T cell receptor beta chains from a single sample sequenced in a study of blood T cell repertoires in COVID-19. The method was immunoSEQ multiplex PCR; TCRdb's version includes in-frame clones alone and lacks a portion of them. The sample has 50,000 to 60,000 clones; 90% are singletons. Specimen: peripheral blood. The receptors derive from a middle-aged man with acute or convalescent COVID-19.

This chain connects TRBV7-9 to TRBJ2-2; TRBD2 is a possible D gene (5 bases). Germline CDR1 is SEHNR and CDR2 is FQNEAQ (reference sequence). Trimming pared 9 bases from V and 1 base from J, leaving 18 bases between. The CDR3 covers 16 residues. CDR3 residues: CASSAPGGGNTGELFF. Written as DNA, the CDR3 is TGTGCCAGTTCGGCGCCTGGCGGAGGGAACACCGGGGAGCTGTTTTTT.

The genes are TRBV21-1 and TRBJ1-2; the table assigns TRBD1, which was not confirmed against the DNA. TRBV21-1 is reported as a pseudogene. CDR3 size: 20 residues. The CDR3 nucleotides are TGTGCCAGCAGCAAAGGACAGGCAGGGGGCACTCGTATCTTTAACTATGGCTACACCTTC. Its translation: CASSKGQAGGTRIFNYGYTF.

This chain uses TRBV19 with TRBJ1-5, with TRBD1 matching 7 bases. Trimming removed 7 bases from V and 6 bases from J; junction bases left unmatched: 12. Germline values: CDR1 LNHDA, CDR2 SQIVND (reference sequence). The CDR3 is made up of 15 amino acids. In DNA, the CDR3 is TGTGCCAGTACCCTAACGACAGGGCGCGGTCAGCCCCAGCATTTT. Protein product: CASTLTTGRGQPQHF.

The genes are TRBV19 and TRBJ2-1; 8 bases fit TRBD1. With V trimmed by 6 bases and J by 4 bases, 8 bases remained unmatched. This CDR3 contains 15 residues. Germline V gene sequence: CDR1 LNHDA, CDR2 SQIVND (reference sequence). DNA of the CDR3: TGTGCCAGTAGAAGGGGACAGGAGTCTTACAATGAGCAGTTCTTC. It is translated as CASRRGQESYNEQFF.

The gene calls are TRBV27 and TRBJ1-1; perhaps TRBD1 as D (6 bases). The germline V gene has CDR1 MNHEY and CDR2 SMNVEV (reference sequence). V lost 0 bases, J lost 10 bases, and 12 bases lay in between. The CDR3 is 13 amino acids. The CDR3 sequence is CASSLSSGVGAFF. The CDR3 DNA is TGTGCCAGCAGTTTATCCTCAGGGGTGGGAGCTTTCTTT.

J is TRBJ1-2 and V is TRBV19; tentatively, D is TRBD1 (6 bases). The CDR3 sequence is 14 residues long. Trimming pared 4 bases from V and 1 base from J, leaving 10 bases between. Germline V CDR1 and CDR2: LNHDA, SQIVND (reference sequence). The CDR3: CASSKDSRNYGYTF. The CDR3 DNA follows: TGTGCCAGTAGTAAGGACAGCCGTAACTATGGCTACACCTTC. Complete variable domain (other parts from reference TRBV19 and TRBJ1-2): DGGITQSPKYLFRKEGQNVTLSCEQNLNHDAMYWYRQDPGQGLRLIYYSQIVNDFQKGDIAEGYSVSREKKESFPLTVTSAQKNPTAFYLCASSKDSRNYGYTFGSGTRLTVV.

The genes are TRBV4-3 and TRBJ1-5; D gene uncertain. V lost 0 bases, J lost 4 bases, and 10 bases lay in between. The CDR3 consists of 15 residues. The germline V gene has CDR1 LGHNA and CDR2 YSLEER. The CDR3 nucleotides read TGCGCCAGCAGCCAAGATTATGGAGGGAATCAGCCCCAGCATTTT. Translating gives CASSQDYGGNQPQHF.

J is TRBJ2-1 and V is TRBV7-8; possibly TRBD1 for D (6 bases). The length of the CDR3 is 17 residues. Deletions cut 3 bases from V and 4 bases from J, with 19 bases between. The V gene's germline CDR1 is SGHVS and CDR2 FQNEAQ. The CDR3 reads CASSFTGWGSDYNEQFF. The CDR3 DNA is TGTGCCAGCAGCTTCACAGGGTGGGGTAGCGATTACAATGAGCAGTTCTTC.

This clone was seen only once. This chain connects TRBV14 to TRBJ2-2, with TRBD1 as a possible D gene (6 bases). Germline CDR1 reads SGHDN; CDR2 reads FVKESK. The CDR3 sequence is 14 residues long. V was shortened by 4 bases and J by 5 bases, with 11 bases between the two germline ends. CDR3 coding DNA: TGTGCCAGCAGCCTACAGGGTTGGACCGGGGAGCTGTTTTTT. Translated: CASSLQGWTGELFF.

V and J are TRBV6-5 and TRBJ2-1, with TRBD2 matching over 11 bases. CDR3 length: 15 residues. Germline trimming cut 7 bases from V and 4 bases from J; bases unmatched to any gene: 6. Germline V gives CDR1 MNHEY, CDR2 SVGAGI. CDR3 loop: CASKKLAGAYNEQFF. Written as DNA, the CDR3 is TGTGCCAGCAAGAAACTAGCGGGAGCTTACAATGAGCAGTTCTTC.

The chain links TRBV30 to TRBJ2-3, with D tentatively TRBD2 (6 bases). The CDR3 has 15 amino acids. The V gene lost 3 bases and the J gene lost 1 base, with 14 bases spanning the gap. The germline V gene encodes CDR1 GTSNPN and CDR2 SVGIG (reference sequence). CDR3 DNA sequence: TGTGCCTGGAGCCGACCCTGGGAGGGCACAGATACGCAGTATTTT. Its protein product is CAWSRPWEGTDTQYF.

V and J are TRBV19 and TRBJ2-7, with 12 bases identical to TRBD2. This CDR3 contains 15 residues. The J segment lost 4 bases and the V segment lost 8 bases, leaving 9 bases of the junction unmatched. The V gene's germline CDR1 is LNHDA and CDR2 SQIVND (reference sequence). CDR3 in amino acids: CASSPLAGGGYEQYF. CDR3 sequence (DNA): TGTGCCAGTTCTCCTCTAGCGGGAGGGGGGTACGAGCAGTACTTC.

The V and J genes are TRBV9 and TRBJ1-1, with D possibly TRBD1 on 6 matching bases. Germline lookup yields CDR1 SGDLS and CDR2 YYNGEE. The CDR3 covers 13 residues. The V gene lost 4 bases and the J gene lost 12 bases, with 19 bases spanning the gap. The CDR3 DNA follows: TGTGCCAGCAGCCCACAGGGCAAATTTGTGACTTTCTTT. Its translation: CASSPQGKFVTFF.

This sequence joins TRBV5-1 and TRBJ2-2; 7 bases are shared with TRBD2. This CDR3 region has 15 residues. The germline gives CDR1 SGHRS, CDR2 YFSETQ. The V and J ends lost 4 bases and 5 bases, in that order; junction bases with no gene match: 8. CDR3 sequence reads: CASSLELAVTGELFF. Written as DNA, the CDR3 is TGCGCCAGCAGCCTCGAGCTAGCGGTTACCGGGGAGCTGTTTTTT.

The rearrangement links TRBV18 to TRBJ2-1; TRBD2 matches 9 bases. Per germline, CDR1 KGHSH and CDR2 LQKENI. Trimming removed 2 bases from V and 8 bases from J; junction bases left unmatched: 4. The CDR3 has 14 amino acids. The CDR3 sequence is CASSPGLASDEQFF. CDR3 nucleotides: TGTGCCAGCTCACCAGGACTAGCGAGCGATGAGCAGTTCTTC.

The V gene is TRBV9, the J gene TRBJ2-3, with 7 bases lining up with TRBD2. Trimming cost V 0 bases and J 5 bases; bases outside gene matches: 9. Germline V gene data show CDR1 as SGDLS and CDR2 as YYNGEE. The CDR3 contains 16 residues. CDR3 protein: CASSVVASGGIDTQYF. As DNA, the CDR3 is TGTGCCAGCAGCGTAGTCGCTAGCGGAGGAATAGATACGCAGTATTTT.

The chain employs TRBV5-1 and TRBJ1-3; D might be TRBD1 (6 bases). The CDR3 loop spans 15 amino acids. The germline V gene has CDR1 SGHRS and CDR2 YFSETQ. V lost 1 base and J 4 bases, leaving 12 bases between the germline ends. The CDR3 bases are TGCGCCAGCAGCTTGACAGACAGGCAGGGAAACACCATATATTTT. It is translated as CASSLTDRQGNTIYF.

This chain connects TRBV5-8 to TRBJ1-3, with D unresolved. The CDR3 sequence is 12 residues long. CDR1 and CDR2 (germline): SGHTS, YDEGEE. V dropped 5 bases and J dropped 4 bases, with 7 bases sitting between them. The CDR3 spells CASSRRGNTIYF. The CDR3 DNA reads TGTGCCAGCAGTCGGCGGGGAAACACCATATATTTT.

CDR3 coding DNA: TGTGCCAGCACCCAGGGGCACAATGAGCAGTTCTTC. It is translated as CASTQGHNEQFF. The rearrangement uses TRBV5-6 and TRBJ2-1; a possible D gene is TRBD1 (6 bases). Germline CDR1 and CDR2: SGHDT and YYEEEE. The CDR3 totals 12 residues. The V gene lost 6 bases and the J gene lost 5 bases, with 9 bases spanning the gap.

Comment on this clone: Other nucleotide sequences from this sample produce the same CDR3. This chain uses TRBV27 with TRBJ2-1; 8 nucleotides match TRBD2. Losses at the gene ends were 2 bases for V and 4 bases for J; bases not matched to a gene: 4. The CDR3 is made up of 15 amino acids. CDR1 is MNHEY, CDR2 SMNVEV, per germline (reference sequence). The CDR3 loop is CASSLSSGNYNEQFF. CDR3 coding DNA: TGTGCCAGCAGTTTAAGTAGCGGGAATTACAATGAGCAGTTCTTC.

The rearrangement links TRBV7-9 to TRBJ2-7; 11 bases line up with TRBD2. V lost 5 bases to trimming and J lost 2 bases; unmatched junction nucleotides: 2. Per germline, CDR1 SEHNR and CDR2 FQNEAQ (reference sequence). CDR3 length: 14 amino acids. The CDR3 spells CASSHSGRAYEQYF. CDR3 DNA sequence: TGTGCCAGCAGCCATAGCGGGAGGGCCTACGAGCAGTACTTC. The full variable domain, in which reference TRBV7-9 and TRBJ2-7 provide the parts outside the CDR3, is DTGVSQNPRHKITKRGQNVTFRCDPISEHNRLYWYRQTLGQGPEFLTYFQNEAQLEKSRLLSDRFSAERPKGSFSTLEIQRTEQGDSAMYLCASSHSGRAYEQYFGPGTRLTVT.

This clone was observed once. This sequence joins TRBV24-1 and TRBJ1-5; unclear D gene. This CDR3 is built from 16 residues. Trimming took off 3 bases at V and 3 bases at J, with 14 bases between the two ends. Germline V gives CDR1 KGHDR, CDR2 SFDVKD. The DNA of the CDR3 is TGTGCCACCAGTGATACGGGGAACAGTGACAATCAGCCCCAGCATTTT. This sequence encodes CATSDTGNSDNQPQHF.

This chain links TRBV7-9 with TRBJ2-1; the match to TRBD2 covers 13 bases. V lost 3 bases to trimming and J lost 7 bases; unmatched junction nucleotides: 3. The CDR3 consists of 15 residues. Germline CDR1 SEHNR, CDR2 FQNEAQ (reference sequence). As DNA, the CDR3 is TGTGCCAGCAGCTTCGGGACTAGCGGGATTAATGAGCAGTTCTTC. Translating gives CASSFGTSGINEQFF.